A single sample gave rise to the 25 T cell receptor beta chains below, sequenced in a study of CD8 T cells in ankylosing spondylitis. TCRdb independently ran MiXCR on the 5' RACE reads; one entry per CDR3 protein. This sample yields 150,000 to 200,000 distinct CDR3 sequences, of which 15% to 20% are seen a single time; over 7.5% belongs to the top ten. The sample consisted of blood, either unsorted or a sorted T cell fraction (not recorded which). The receptor set was obtained from a male donor with ankylosing spondylitis or in good health (not recorded which).

The V gene is TRBV11-2, the J gene TRBJ2-3; D unclear. CDR3 size: 15 residues. V lost 6 bases and J lost 0, with 13 bases in between. The germline V gene encodes CDR1 SGHAT and CDR2 FQNNGV. The CDR3 protein is CASRPRSQSTDTQYF. The CDR3 DNA is TGTGCCAGCAGGCCCAGGAGCCAGAGCACAGATACGCAGTATTTT. Together with reference TRBV11-2 and TRBJ2-3, the CDR3 gives the full variable domain: EAGVAQSPRYKIIEKRQSVAFWCNPISGHATLYWYQQILGQGPKLLIQFQNNGVVDDSQLPKDRFSAERLKGVDSTLKIQPAKLEDSAVYLCASRPRSQSTDTQYFGPGTRLTVL.

This clonotype was recorded a few times. The rearrangement uses TRBV28 and TRBJ1-3, with D possibly TRBD1 on 6 matching bases. Germline CDR1 and CDR2: MDHEN and SYDVKM. This CDR3 has 14 residues. V was trimmed by 3 bases and J by 2 bases, leaving 8 bases between them. CDR3 in DNA: TGTGCCAGCAGTTTCACAGGGACTGGAAACACCATATATTTT. Protein sequence: CASSFTGTGNTIYF.

In its sample, this clonotype was seen many times. The chain carries TRBV5-1 and TRBJ1-2, with D maybe TRBD1 (6 bases). Trimming took off 0 bases at V and 3 bases at J, with 9 bases between the two ends. This CDR3 has 14 amino acids. Germline lookup yields CDR1 SGHRS and CDR2 YFSETQ. The CDR3 sequence: CASSLGQGYYGYTF. The CDR3 DNA reads as TGCGCCAGCAGCTTGGGTCAGGGGTACTATGGCTACACCTTC. Drawing the rest from reference TRBV5-1 and TRBJ1-2, the complete variable domain is KAGVTQTPRYLIKTRGQQVTLSCSPISGHRSVSWYQQTPGQGLQFLFEYFSETQRNKGNFPGRFSGRQFSNSRSEMNVSTLELGDSALYLCASSLGQGYYGYTFGSGTRLTVV.

In its sample, this clonotype was seen a few times. The chain joins TRBV5-1 to TRBJ2-1, with 13 bases matching TRBD2. The CDR3 runs 20 residues. Germline assignment: CDR1 SGHRS and CDR2 YFSETQ. J gave up 0 bases and V 4 bases, and 13 bases lay outside the gene matches. CDR3 sequence: CASSVGGGLAGTLSYNEQFF. CDR3 nucleotide sequence: TGCGCCAGCAGCGTTGGTGGGGGACTAGCGGGAACCCTCTCCTACAATGAGCAGTTCTTC.

This clonotype has ten or more counts. V and J are TRBV5-1 and TRBJ2-2; 10 nucleotides match TRBD1. The germline V gene encodes CDR1 SGHRS and CDR2 YFSETQ. J gave up 5 bases and V 3 bases, and 10 bases lay outside the gene matches. The length of the CDR3 is 17 residues. CDR3 sequence: CASSSMRDRGPTGELFF. For the CDR3, the DNA is TGCGCCAGCAGCTCGATGAGGGACAGGGGACCAACCGGGGAGCTGTTTTTT.

The V gene is TRBV12-3 or TRBV12-4, the J gene TRBJ2-3, with 9 bases aligning to TRBD2. V dropped 8 bases and J dropped 1; count of bases not matched to a gene: 7. There are 15 residues in the CDR3. CDR3 sequence reads: CASGRRLAGTDTQYF. For the CDR3, the DNA is TGTGCCAGCGGGAGGAGACTAGCGGGCACAGATACGCAGTATTTT.

The V gene is TRBV29-1, the J gene TRBJ1-1; 7 nucleotides align to TRBD1. The CDR3 is made up of 15 amino acids. Unmatched junction bases numbered 11, after V lost 4 bases and J lost 3 bases. Germline CDR1 SQVTM, CDR2 ANQGSEA. CDR3 sequence (DNA): TGCAGCGTTGTGGCCAGGGGGGACGTGTACACTGAAGCTTTCTTT. This encodes CSVVARGDVYTEAFF.

This clonotype showed up just a few times. The V and J genes are TRBV11-2 and TRBJ2-1, with D hard to call. CDR1 and CDR2 (germline): SGHAT, FQNNGV. The V end was cut by 3 bases, the J end by 16 bases, with 10 bases between. This CDR3 is built from 10 residues. This CDR3 is CASSLDQLFF. DNA for the CDR3: TGTGCCAGCAGCTTGGACCAATTATTCTTC.

The gene calls are TRBV7-9 and TRBJ2-3, with a possible D match to TRBD1 (6 bases). This CDR3 has 16 residues. Germline V CDR1 and CDR2: SEHNR, FQNEAQ (reference sequence). Trimming pared 4 bases from V and 0 bases from J, leaving 14 bases between. In DNA form, the CDR3 reads TGTGCCAGCAGCTACAAACCGGGACACAGCACAGATACGCAGTATTTT. Translated: CASSYKPGHSTDTQYF.

The V gene is TRBV10-3, the J gene TRBJ1-2; the D gene is possibly TRBD1 (5 bases). There are 15 residues in the CDR3. Trimming removed 0 bases from V and 2 bases from J, with 10 bases in between. Looked up from germline, CDR1 is ENHRY and CDR2 is SYGVKD. This CDR3 is CAISESMGLNYGYTF. DNA for the CDR3: TGTGCCATCAGTGAGTCTATGGGGCTGAACTATGGCTACACCTTC.

This clonotype came up many times. This rearrangement joins TRBV11-2 to TRBJ1-1, with 7 bases lining up with TRBD1. V gave up 7 bases and J gave up 0 bases; unmatched junction bases: 11. CDR1 is SGHAT, CDR2 FQNNGV, per germline. The CDR3 contains 16 residues. The CDR3 region has the DNA TGTGCCAGCATCAGGGGGTTGGATTACATGAACACTGAAGCTTTCTTT. Translating it yields CASIRGLDYMNTEAFF.

There are many counts of this clonotype. The J gene is TRBJ2-5, the V gene TRBV5-1; D not resolved. This CDR3 is 15 amino acids long. V was cut by 0 bases and J by 0 bases, with 9 bases left in between. Looked up from germline, CDR1 is SGHRS and CDR2 is YFSETQ. CDR3 coding DNA: TGCGCCAGCAGCTTGGCCGCACTCGACCAAGAGACCCAGTACTTC. Translating gives CASSLAALDQETQYF.

Ten or more counts support this clonotype. The chain combines TRBV5-1 with TRBJ2-1, with 7 bases lining up with TRBD2. Germline CDR1 is SGHRS and CDR2 is YFSETQ. The CDR3 is 16 residues long. V dropped 0 bases and J dropped 8; count of bases not matched to a gene: 11. The CDR3, as DNA: TGCGCCAGCAGCTTGGAAGGCGGGAGAATCGAGGATGAGCAGTTCTTC. Translating it yields CASSLEGGRIEDEQFF.

The chain employs TRBV11-2 and TRBJ2-3, with 8 bases lining up with TRBD2. Losses at the gene ends were 0 bases for V and 7 bases for J; bases not matched to a gene: 3. The CDR3 length is 14 residues. Germline V lookup: CDR1 SGHAT, CDR2 FQNNGV. For the CDR3, the DNA is TGTGCCAGCAGCTTAGAGGGACTAGGTAATACGCAGTATTTT. This codes for CASSLEGLGNTQYF.

There are many counts of this clonotype. J is TRBJ1-5 and V is TRBV7-2; D gene uncertain. The CDR3 contains 12 residues. Germline CDR1 and CDR2: SGHTA and FQGNSA. V lost 1 base, J lost 7 bases, and 5 bases lay in between. CDR3 loop: CASSLDIQPQHF. CDR3 in DNA: TGTGCCAGCAGCTTAGACATCCAGCCCCAGCATTTT.

The chain links TRBV14 to TRBJ2-5, with 7 bases matching TRBD2. The germline V gene has CDR1 SGHDN and CDR2 FVKESK. After removal of 4 bases from V and 0 bases from J, the junction contained 5 bases not matched to a gene. The CDR3 runs 15 residues. CDR3 region: CASSPLLANQETQYF. CDR3 DNA: TGTGCCAGCAGCCCCTTACTAGCGAACCAAGAGACCCAGTACTTC.

This rearrangement joins TRBV30 to TRBJ1-2, with D unclear. CDR1 is GTSNPN and CDR2 is SVGIG in the germline V gene (reference sequence). Trimming took off 7 bases at V and 8 bases at J, with 11 bases between the two ends. The CDR3 extends over 10 amino acids. The CDR3, as DNA: TGTGCCTTGTCGAGAGGGGGCTACACCTTC. Translated: CALSRGGYTF.

This clonotype was counted ten times or more. This chain links TRBV20-1 with TRBJ2-7; 10 positions match TRBD2. Germline assignment: CDR1 DFQATT and CDR2 SNEGSKA (reference sequence). Unmatched junction bases numbered 4, after V lost 3 bases and J lost 2 bases. The CDR3 spans 14 residues. In DNA, the CDR3 is TGCAGTGCTAGTGGACTAGCGGTAACCTACGAGCAGTACTTC. Translated: CSASGLAVTYEQYF.

A remark on this clonotype: Given a much more abundant clone one base away, this may be a read error. V is TRBV20-1 and J is TRBJ1-1; D remains unclear. Germline loops: CDR1 DFQATT, CDR2 SNEGSKA (reference sequence). Trimming pared 4 bases from V and 3 bases from J, leaving 9 bases between. CDR3 length equals 12 residues. The CDR3 region has the DNA TGCAGTGCTATTCTAAGTGACACTGAAGCTTTCTTT. Translating it yields CSAILSDTEAFF.

This chain uses TRBV5-4 with TRBJ1-3; no clear D. CDR3 length equals 16 residues. Germline V lookup: CDR1 SGHNT, CDR2 YYREEE (reference sequence). With 0 bases removed from V and 4 bases from J, the gap between germline ends came to 14 bases. This chain's CDR3 is CASSLGPGNSGNTIYF. DNA for the CDR3: TGTGCCAGCAGCTTGGGGCCGGGAAACTCGGGAAACACCATATATTTT. Together with reference TRBV5-4 and TRBJ1-3, the CDR3 gives the full variable domain: ETGVTQSPTHLIKTRGQQVTLRCSSQSGHNTVSWYQQALGQGPQFIFQYYREEENGRGNFPPRFSGLQFPNYSSELNVNALELDDSALYLCASSLGPGNSGNTIYFGEGSWLTVV.

The chain has TRBV11-2 and TRBJ1-1, with D tentatively TRBD1 (5 bases). Germline CDR1 and CDR2: SGHAT and FQNNGV. The CDR3 is 13 amino acids. Trimming left V 4 bases short and J 6 bases short, with 12 bases between. CDR3 sequence reads: CASSSHWGPEAFF. The DNA of the CDR3 is TGTGCCAGCAGCTCCCATTGGGGCCCTGAAGCTTTCTTT.

This clonotype occurred a few times. The CDR3 protein is CASSQVAGTNYGYTF. The CDR3 nucleotides read TGTGCCAGCAGCCAAGTCGCAGGGACTAACTATGGCTACACCTTC. This chain joins TRBV3-1 and TRBJ1-2, with a weak D call TRBD1 (5 bases). The CDR3 runs to 15 residues. V was pared by 1 base and J by 0 bases, with 9 bases between. The germline CDR1 and CDR2 sequences are LGHDT and YNNKEL (reference sequence).

This clonotype was picked up many times. The genes are TRBV20-1 and TRBJ2-2, with TRBD2 matching 12 bases. V lost 3 bases and J lost 6; bases outside the gene matches: 5. Germline V lookup: CDR1 DFQATT, CDR2 SNEGSKA (reference sequence). This CDR3 is 15 amino acids long. The CDR3 nucleotides read TGCAGTGCTAGGCGGACTAGCGGGACGGCCGGGGAGCTGTTTTTT. Amino acids: CSARRTSGTAGELFF.

V is TRBV9 and J is TRBJ2-3; D not certain. Germline CDR1 and CDR2: SGDLS and YYNGEE. Trimming shortened V by 0 bases and J by 6 bases, and 8 bases separated the two germline ends. This CDR3 has 13 amino acids. The CDR3 DNA is TGTGCCAGCAGCGTAGCCCCCTGGGATACGCAGTATTTT. Translation gives CASSVAPWDTQYF.

This clonotype was recorded at least ten times. The rearrangement uses TRBV11-2 and TRBJ2-2, with D uncertain. The CDR3 sequence is 15 residues long. Germline CDR1 reads SGHAT; CDR2 reads FQNNGV. Trimming pared 1 base from V and 6 bases from J, leaving 12 bases between. The CDR3 region is CASSLVMARSGELFF. Here the CDR3 DNA reads TGTGCCAGCAGCTTAGTTATGGCGCGTTCCGGGGAGCTGTTTTTT.